This passage covers 9 T cell receptor beta chains from one sample sequenced in a study of tumor-infiltrating lymphocytes in primary liver carcinoma. Co-extraction of both nucleic acids (RNA and DNA) used roughly 19-33 mg of unsorted bulk tissue. The template, roughly 0.45 ug total RNA, yielded TCR beta cDNA made with a constant-region primer. The TCR beta library was amplified through three nested multiplex PCR rounds in a modified ARM-PCR procedure. The opening two PCR rounds, around 11 cycles each, paired TRBV1-TRBV30 forward primers with a C-beta reverse primer. TCRdb itself ran the multiplex PCR reads through MiXCR, one entry per CDR3 protein. Here the sample spans about 120,000 distinct CDR3 sequences, around 70% being singletons. Source material: tumor-adjacent normal liver tissue. The receptors derive from a woman aged 60-75 years with primary liver carcinoma and hepatitis B virus infection.

With respect to this clonotype: A much larger clone is a single base away; this may be a read error. The chain has TRBV5-1 and TRBJ2-5; D remains unclear. The ends were cut back, 4 bases at V and 6 bases at J, with 16 bases in the middle. In germline, CDR1 is SGHRS, CDR2 YFSETQ. This CDR3 region has 14 residues. As DNA, the CDR3 is TGCGCCAGCAGCCCTATAACGGAGATAAAGACCCAGTACTTC. Translated, it gives CASSPITEIKTQYF.

Concerning this clonotype itself: A much larger clone lies a single base off, so this may be a read error. The gene calls are TRBV10-3 and TRBJ1-4, with D uncertain. This CDR3 region has 12 residues. From germline, CDR1 is ENHRY and CDR2 SYGVKD. V lost 9 bases and J lost 5, with 10 bases in between. The CDR3 loop reads CAIVSENEKLFF. CDR3 DNA: TGTGCCATTGTCAGTGAGAATGAAAAACTGTTTTTT.

To note about this clonotype: The junction and the germline gene differ at one end; a read error may be behind it. The chain is built from TRBV11-2 and TRBJ2-7; D may match TRBD1 or TRBD2 (6 bases each). Germline CDR1 reads SGHAT; CDR2 reads FQNNGV. This CDR3 spans 15 amino acids. CDR3 region: CTSSLDRGEVYEQYF. CDR3 DNA: TGTACCAGCAGCCTAGATAGGGGGGAGGTCTACGAGCAGTACTTC. The whole variable domain, remainder taken from reference TRBV11-2 and TRBJ2-7, is EAGVAQSPRYKIIEKRQSVAFWCNPISGHATLYWYQQILGQGPKLLIQFQNNGVVDDSQLPKDRFSAERLKGVDSTLKIQPAKLEDSAVYLCTSSLDRGEVYEQYFGPGTRLTVT.

The gene calls are TRBV19 and TRBJ2-1, with no clear D. The V gene lost 6 bases and the J gene lost 4 bases, with 10 bases spanning the gap. Germline V CDR1 and CDR2: LNHDA, SQIVND (reference sequence). CDR3 size: 13 residues. The CDR3 reads CASSMARYNEQFF. DNA of the CDR3: TGTGCCAGTAGCATGGCCAGATACAATGAGCAGTTCTTC.

This clonotype has ten or more counts. The V gene is TRBV5-6, the J gene TRBJ1-1, with D unclear. The CDR3 contains 12 residues. V was shortened by 4 bases and J by 9 bases, with 13 bases between the two germline ends. Looked up from germline, CDR1 is SGHDT and CDR2 is YYEEEE. The DNA for the CDR3 is TGTGCCAGCAGCCCGGGAGATTTGAAAGCTTTCTTT. Its protein is CASSPGDLKAFF.

The chain combines TRBV4-2 with TRBJ2-3; D is perhaps TRBD2 (6 bases). CDR1 LGHNA and CDR2 YNFKEQ come from the germline V gene. The CDR3 is 16 residues long. The V end was cut by 4 bases, the J end by 8 bases, with 22 bases between. In nucleotides, the CDR3 is TGTGCCAGCAGCCTGCAGCGGACTAAGCAGTGGGTTACGCAGTATTTT. Translation gives CASSLQRTKQWVTQYF.

This clonotype was found many times. The chain couples TRBV12-3 or TRBV12-4 to TRBJ1-1, with D maybe TRBD1 (5 bases). CDR3 size: 15 residues. V lost 3 bases and J 0 bases, leaving 11 bases between the germline ends. The CDR3 loop is CASSFRDSLNTEAFF. Here the CDR3 DNA reads TGTGCCAGCAGTTTTAGGGACTCACTGAACACTGAAGCTTTCTTT.

As for this clonotype: One junction end does not reproduce the germline sequence, and a read error may be involved. This chain links TRBV12-3 or TRBV12-4 with TRBJ1-3, with D hard to call. The CDR3 has 14 residues. CDR3 amino acids: CASSFTVSGDTIYF. The CDR3 DNA follows: TGTGCCAGCAGTTTTACCGTCTCTGGAGACACCATATATTTT.

For this clonotype: This is likely a read error, given that the CDR3 carries no conserved phenylalanine or tryptophan at its end. For the CDR3, the DNA is TGCAGTGCCTACAGGGTTAGCTCCTACGAGCAGTACTAC. This gives the protein CSAYRVSSYEQYY. The V gene is TRBV20-1, the J gene TRBJ2-7, with D perhaps matching TRBD1 (6 bases). Trimming removed 6 bases from V and 0 bases from J, with 12 bases in between. The CDR3 has 13 residues. Germline V gives CDR1 DFQATT, CDR2 SNEGSKA (reference sequence).